Following are 17 T cell receptor beta chains from one sample sequenced in a study of patients and donors after allogeneic stem cell transplantation. Using its own MiXCR run on the RT-PCR reads, TCRdb lists one record per CDR3 protein. The data contain more than 850,000 distinct CDR3 sequences, roughly 17% of them singletons. Sequencing was carried out using blood, either unsorted or a sorted T cell fraction (not recorded which). The receptors were gathered from a human donor who was either an allogeneic HSCT recipient or a stem cell or donor lymphocyte infusion donor (not recorded which). It is not recorded whose cells these are; they may come from a transplant donor.

This clonotype has only a few counts. DNA of the CDR3: TGCGCCAGCAGCCAAGGACGGTCAGGGGGGTCCTACGAGCAGTACTTC. It translates to CASSQGRSGGSYEQYF. V and J are TRBV4-3 and TRBJ2-7; D is possibly TRBD1 (7 bases). Trimming pared 1 base from V and 1 base from J, leaving 14 bases between. This CDR3 spans 16 amino acids. The germline gives CDR1 LGHNA, CDR2 YSLEER.

This clonotype was observed a few times. The gene calls are TRBV6-4 and TRBJ2-2, with unresolved D. The germline V and J ends were trimmed by 6 bases and 5 bases, with 19 bases remaining between them. Germline CDR1 is MRHNA and CDR2 is SNTAGT. This CDR3 is 16 amino acids long. This CDR3 is CASSNGWASATGELFF. CDR3 nucleotides: TGTGCCAGCAGCAACGGGTGGGCGTCAGCAACCGGGGAGCTGTTTTTT.

J is TRBJ2-7 and V is TRBV6-5; perhaps TRBD2 as D (5 bases). The germline V gene has CDR1 MNHEY and CDR2 SVGAGI. CDR3 length: 14 amino acids. V was shortened by 2 bases and J by 5 bases, with 13 bases between the two germline ends. The CDR3 DNA follows: TGTGCCAGCAGTTACACTACTAGGAAGCACGAGCAGTACTTC. Translating it yields CASSYTTRKHEQYF.

This clonotype came up once. The CDR3 DNA reads as TGTGCCAGCAGTTTTATAAATATGCCGGGGAGTTTCGAGACCCAGTACTTC. This translates into CASSFINMPGSFETQYF. This chain links TRBV6-5 with TRBJ2-5; D is possibly TRBD2 (5 bases). This CDR3 region has 17 residues. V lost 4 bases and J 5 bases, leaving 23 bases between the germline ends. Germline V CDR1 and CDR2: MNHEY, SVGAGI.

The V call is TRBV11-3, the J call TRBJ2-2; no firm D call. This CDR3 has 13 amino acids. Trimming removed 5 bases from V and 6 bases from J, with 10 bases in between. Germline values: CDR1 SGHNT, CDR2 YENEEA. The CDR3 sequence: CASSPSLSGELFF. CDR3 bases: TGTGCCAGCAGCCCCAGCCTATCCGGGGAGCTGTTTTTT.

V gene TRBV4-1 combines with J gene TRBJ2-2; D unclear. Trimming removed 4 bases at V and 8 bases at J, with 17 bases between. Germline loops: CDR1 MGHRA, CDR2 YSYEKL. The CDR3 length is 15 residues. The CDR3 loop reads CASSPQLAVGGELFF. The CDR3 nucleotides read TGCGCCAGCAGCCCGCAATTGGCCGTCGGGGGGGAGCTGTTTTTT.

The V gene is TRBV14, the J gene TRBJ1-1; possibly TRBD1 for D (5 bases). V was pared by 4 bases and J by 7 bases, with 16 bases between. The CDR3 is 14 residues long. CDR1 and CDR2 from the germline V gene are SGHDN and FVKESK. DNA for the CDR3: TGTGCCAGCAGCCGGTGGGGCGGGCCGATTGAAGCTTTCTTT. Amino acid sequence: CASSRWGGPIEAFF. Supplemented by reference TRBV14 and TRBJ1-1, the full variable domain reads EAGVTQFPSHSVIEKGQTVTLRCDPISGHDNLYWYRRVMGKEIKFLLHFVKESKQDESGMPNNRFLAERTGGTYSTLKVQPAELEDSGVYFCASSRWGGPIEAFFGQGTRLTVV.

This clonotype was picked up a small number of times. The rearrangement links TRBV11-3 to TRBJ2-1; TRBD2 matches 8 bases. This CDR3 is built from 17 residues. Per the germline V gene, CDR1 is SGHNT and CDR2 is YENEEA. After removal of 5 bases from V and 0 bases from J, the junction contained 9 bases not matched to a gene. As DNA, the CDR3 is TGTGCCAGCAGCCAGACTAGCGTCGCGAGCTCCTACAATGAGCAGTTCTTC. It translates to CASSQTSVASSYNEQFF.

This clonotype was seen only a few times. The rearrangement joins TRBV12-3 or TRBV12-4 to TRBJ2-5; either TRBD1 or TRBD2 may fit D (5 bases each). V was cut by 5 bases and J by 5 bases, with 18 bases left in between. The CDR3 runs 15 residues. The CDR3 DNA is TGTGCCAGCAGTAGAACGGGACCCCTACGGGAGACCCAGTACTTC. This sequence encodes CASSRTGPLRETQYF.

This clonotype was found a few times. The chain joins TRBV12-3 or TRBV12-4 to TRBJ2-3; D not certain. The CDR3 has 16 amino acids. Trimming took off 3 bases at V and 6 bases at J, with 19 bases between the two ends. The CDR3 nucleotides are TGTGCCAGCAGTTTTATTGGACCGCTTCAGTCGGATACGCAGTATTTT. Protein: CASSFIGPLQSDTQYF.

The V gene is TRBV5-5, the J gene TRBJ1-1; D gene ambiguous. The CDR3 loop spans 13 amino acids. V dropped 6 bases and J dropped 1 base, with 10 bases sitting between them. Germline-derived CDR1 and CDR2 are SGHKS and YYEKEE (reference sequence). The DNA for the CDR3 is TGTGCCAGCAACCCGCTCGGGAACACTGAAGCTTTCTTT. Its protein is CASNPLGNTEAFF.

This clonotype came up a few times. V is TRBV20-1 and J is TRBJ2-7; D is ambiguous. Trimming took off 5 bases at V and 0 bases at J, with 8 bases between the two ends. Germline V gene sequence: CDR1 DFQATT, CDR2 SNEGSKA (reference sequence). The CDR3 has 12 amino acids. The DNA of the CDR3 is TGCAGTGCTCCCTACTACTCCTACGAGCAGTACTTC. It codes for CSAPYYSYEQYF.

This clonotype has a handful of counts. The rearrangement links TRBV7-9 to TRBJ2-3, with 7 bases identical to TRBD1. Trimming cost V 7 bases and J 0 bases; bases outside gene matches: 10. The CDR3 extends over 16 amino acids. Germline CDR1 and CDR2: SEHNR and FQNEAQ (reference sequence). CDR3 DNA: TGTGCCAGCACCGAACCCCGGGACAGAAGCACAGATACGCAGTATTTT. This codes for CASTEPRDRSTDTQYF. Complete variable domain (other parts from reference TRBV7-9 and TRBJ2-3): DTGVSQNPRHKITKRGQNVTFRCDPISEHNRLYWYRQTLGQGPEFLTYFQNEAQLEKSRLLSDRFSAERPKGSFSTLEIQRTEQGDSAMYLCASTEPRDRSTDTQYFGPGTRLTVL.

This clonotype has just a few counts. The chain is built from TRBV7-6 and TRBJ1-1; 9 bases fit TRBD1. Germline lookup yields CDR1 SGHVS and CDR2 FNYEAQ. This CDR3 is 15 amino acids long. Losses at the gene ends were 2 bases for V and 5 bases for J; bases not matched to a gene: 6. The CDR3 coding sequence is TGTGCCAGCAGCTTATTTGACAGGGGGAGAACTGAAGCTTTCTTT. Its protein product is CASSLFDRGRTEAFF.

A few counts support this clonotype. The V and J genes are TRBV12-3 or TRBV12-4 and TRBJ1-2, with 8 bases lining up with TRBD1. This CDR3 is 14 amino acids long. Losses at the gene ends were 7 bases for V and 8 bases for J; bases not matched to a gene: 12. The CDR3 DNA sequence: TGTGCCAGCACCGGACAGGGTTCGGTTGGCGGCTACACCTTC. It yields the protein CASTGQGSVGGYTF.

This clonotype was observed a handful of times. The chain combines TRBV20-1 with TRBJ1-5; D possibly corresponds to TRBD1 (6 bases). CDR1 DFQATT and CDR2 SNEGSKA come from the germline V gene (reference sequence). The CDR3 has 13 residues. V was cut by 6 bases and J by 3 bases, with 12 bases left in between. The DNA for the CDR3 is TGCAGTGCGAATGGGGGGGCCAATCAGCCCCAGCATTTT. This encodes CSANGGANQPQHF.

On this clonotype: Its ends do not fully match the called genes, so a read error is possible. The gene calls are TRBV6-2 or TRBV6-3 and TRBJ2-7, with a possible D match to TRBD2 (6 bases). The germline V gene has CDR1 MNHEY and CDR2 SVGEGT. The CDR3 length is 15 residues. The CDR3 coding sequence is TGTGCCAGCAGTTACTCGCGGGGATCCGGCTACGCGCAGTACTTC. Residues: CASSYSRGSGYAQYF.